A selection of T cell receptor beta chains follows, all from one sample in a study of human T cells and chemical hapten exposure. In TCRdb, the RACE reads were re-called with MiXCR into one record per CDR3 protein. Among over 100,000 distinct CDR3 sequences listed, approximately 8.8% were seen once. This sample comprised whole blood, obtained in connection with sensitization to the hapten diphenylcyclopropenone (DPC). The receptors were gathered from a woman in her 40s with alopecia areata. Some clones in this sample may be carry-over from other donors' samples. Each CDR3 is given with its conserved first and last residue. Each record gives: V gene, CDR3 length, D gene, clone size, J gene, CDR3 protein, CDR3 DNA. D genes are given only for firm matches. Clone size is shown for a subset of rows, as once, few, many or a class of expanded clone.

v_call: TRBV6-6; cdr3_length: 13; d_call: -; clone_size: many; j_call: TRBJ1-5; cdr3_aa: CASRPPTGQPQHF; cdr3_nt: TGTGCCAGCAGGCCGCCGACGGGGCAGCCCCAGCATTTT
v_call: TRBV6-1; cdr3_length: 15; d_call: TRBD2; clone_size: -; j_call: TRBJ2-7; cdr3_aa: CASSEVAGVSYEQYF; cdr3_nt: TGTGCCAGCAGTGAAGTAGCGGGGGTCTCCTACGAGCAGTACTTC
v_call: TRBV7-2; cdr3_length: 13; d_call: TRBD1; clone_size: -; j_call: TRBJ2-3; cdr3_aa: CASSSSTAGGQYF; cdr3_nt: TGTGCCAGCAGCTCCTCGACGGCAGGGGGGCAGTATTTT
v_call: TRBV28; cdr3_length: 11; d_call: -; clone_size: few; j_call: TRBJ2-7; cdr3_aa: CASSFYGLPYF; cdr3_nt: TGTGCCAGCAGTTTTTATGGGTTACCGTACTTC
v_call: TRBV11-2; cdr3_length: 13; d_call: -; clone_size: once; j_call: TRBJ1-3; cdr3_aa: CASSFPFGNTIYF; cdr3_nt: TGTGCCAGCAGCTTTCCATTTGGAAACACCATATATTTT
v_call: TRBV6-5; cdr3_length: 14; d_call: TRBD1; clone_size: few; j_call: TRBJ1-2; cdr3_aa: CASGGQGVPYGYTF; cdr3_nt: TGTGCCAGCGGTGGACAGGGGGTGCCCTATGGCTACACCTTC
v_call: TRBV20-1; cdr3_length: 14; d_call: TRBD1; clone_size: many; j_call: TRBJ2-7; cdr3_aa: CSAVPGQGGWEQYF; cdr3_nt: TGCAGTGCCGTTCCGGGACAGGGGGGTTGGGAGCAGTACTTC
v_call: TRBV20-1; cdr3_length: 13; d_call: -; clone_size: few; j_call: TRBJ1-2; cdr3_aa: CSARDAIGYGYTF; cdr3_nt: TGCAGTGCTAGAGACGCCATCGGCTATGGCTACACCTTC
v_call: TRBV28; cdr3_length: 16; d_call: TRBD2; clone_size: many; j_call: TRBJ2-7; cdr3_aa: CASTTSGGSGSYEQYF; cdr3_nt: TGTGCCAGCACTACTAGCGGGGGGTCGGGCTCCTACGAGCAGTACTTC
v_call: TRBV6-2/TRBV6-3; cdr3_length: 16; d_call: TRBD1; clone_size: few; j_call: TRBJ2-1; cdr3_aa: CASSQNPPGTGNEQFF; cdr3_nt: TGTGCCAGCAGCCAAAACCCTCCCGGGACAGGGAATGAGCAGTTCTTC
v_call: TRBV7-2; cdr3_length: 14; d_call: TRBD1; clone_size: many; j_call: TRBJ1-3; cdr3_aa: CASSPDRGGNTIYF; cdr3_nt: TGTGCCAGCAGCCCGGACAGGGGAGGAAACACCATATATTTT
v_call: TRBV7-6; cdr3_length: 17; d_call: -; clone_size: few; j_call: TRBJ2-2; cdr3_aa: CASSLGGPLAGTGELFF; cdr3_nt: TGTGCCAGCAGCTTAGGGGGCCCACTAGCCGGCACCGGGGAGCTGTTTTTT
v_call: TRBV20-1; cdr3_length: 15; d_call: -; clone_size: few; j_call: TRBJ1-1; cdr3_aa: CSASPIQVMNTEAFF; cdr3_nt: TGCAGTGCTAGCCCCATACAAGTTATGAACACTGAAGCTTTCTTT
v_call: TRBV7-2; cdr3_length: 16; d_call: -; clone_size: -; j_call: TRBJ2-3; cdr3_aa: CASKSRGPLGTDTQYF; cdr3_nt: TGTGCCAGCAAGAGTCGTGGACCGTTGGGCACAGATACGCAGTATTTT
v_call: TRBV2; cdr3_length: 16; d_call: -; clone_size: many; j_call: TRBJ2-5; cdr3_aa: CASSERRATIQETQYF; cdr3_nt: TGTGCCAGCAGTGAGCGGCGGGCAACAATCCAAGAGACCCAGTACTTC
v_call: TRBV6-5; cdr3_length: 17; d_call: TRBD1; clone_size: -; j_call: TRBJ1-1; cdr3_aa: CASSLRPGTGARGAAFF; cdr3_nt: TGTGCCAGCAGTCTCCGACCCGGGACAGGGGCCCGGGGGGCAGCTTTCTTT
v_call: TRBV7-8; cdr3_length: 13; d_call: -; clone_size: few; j_call: TRBJ1-1; cdr3_aa: CASSLVIWTEAFF; cdr3_nt: TGTGCCAGCAGCCTCGTAATTTGGACTGAAGCTTTCTTT
v_call: TRBV4-2; cdr3_length: 16; d_call: TRBD1; clone_size: many; j_call: TRBJ1-6; cdr3_aa: CASSPGPGQGESPLHF; cdr3_nt: TGTGCCAGCAGCCCTGGTCCGGGACAGGGGGAATCACCCCTCCACTTT
v_call: TRBV7-2; cdr3_length: 16; d_call: TRBD2; clone_size: many; j_call: TRBJ2-3; cdr3_aa: CASSMYKRGLADTQYF; cdr3_nt: TGTGCCAGCAGCATGTACAAGCGGGGCCTGGCAGATACGCAGTATTTT
v_call: TRBV6-2/TRBV6-3; cdr3_length: 13; d_call: -; clone_size: -; j_call: TRBJ2-1; cdr3_aa: CASSRSSYNEQFF; cdr3_nt: TGTGCCAGCAGTAGGAGCTCCTACAATGAGCAGTTCTTC
v_call: TRBV9; cdr3_length: 12; d_call: TRBD1; clone_size: many; j_call: TRBJ1-1; cdr3_aa: CASSSGGQGVIF; cdr3_nt: TGTGCCAGCAGCTCAGGGGGACAGGGGGTCATCTTT
v_call: TRBV5-1; cdr3_length: 13; d_call: -; clone_size: many; j_call: TRBJ2-2; cdr3_aa: CASSLSRTGELFF; cdr3_nt: TGCGCCAGCAGCTTGTCTCGGACCGGGGAGCTGTTTTTT
v_call: TRBV28; cdr3_length: 15; d_call: TRBD2; clone_size: many; j_call: TRBJ2-5; cdr3_aa: CASRISAGVQETQYF; cdr3_nt: TGTGCCAGCAGGATATCAGCGGGGGTCCAAGAGACCCAGTACTTC
v_call: TRBV5-1; cdr3_length: 14; d_call: -; clone_size: -; j_call: TRBJ2-7; cdr3_aa: CASSFDTTVLEQYF; cdr3_nt: TGCGCCAGCAGCTTCGACACCACCGTCCTCGAGCAGTACTTC
v_call: TRBV5-1; cdr3_length: 16; d_call: TRBD1; clone_size: few; j_call: TRBJ2-2; cdr3_aa: CASSSGQGAATGELFF; cdr3_nt: TGCGCCAGCAGCTCGGGACAGGGGGCAGCAACCGGGGAGCTGTTTTTT
v_call: TRBV29-1; cdr3_length: 21; d_call: -; clone_size: few; j_call: TRBJ2-1; cdr3_aa: CSVEGLADEMERGWTVNEQFF; cdr3_nt: TGCAGCGTTGAAGGGCTAGCGGACGAAATGGAGAGGGGGTGGACGGTTAATGAGCAGTTCTTC
v_call: TRBV5-1; cdr3_length: 13; d_call: TRBD1; clone_size: -; j_call: TRBJ2-1; cdr3_aa: CASGGQGVNEQFF; cdr3_nt: TGCGCCAGTGGAGGACAGGGGGTTAATGAGCAGTTCTTC
v_call: TRBV12-3/TRBV12-4; cdr3_length: 14; d_call: -; clone_size: few; j_call: TRBJ1-2; cdr3_aa: CASRLKGGKRGYTF; cdr3_nt: TGTGCCAGCAGACTAAAGGGGGGAAAACGTGGCTACACCTTC
v_call: TRBV12-2; cdr3_length: 16; d_call: -; clone_size: many; j_call: TRBJ2-3; cdr3_aa: CASRLARGRGYDTQYF; cdr3_nt: TGTGCAAGTCGCTTAGCGAGGGGCAGGGGTTACGATACGCAGTATTTT
v_call: TRBV2; cdr3_length: 15; d_call: -; clone_size: -; j_call: TRBJ2-2; cdr3_aa: CASSTYRDLTGELFF; cdr3_nt: TGTGCCAGCAGTACTTACAGGGACCTCACCGGGGAGCTGTTTTTT
v_call: TRBV4-3; cdr3_length: 16; d_call: -; clone_size: once; j_call: TRBJ2-7; cdr3_aa: CASSQENRAQGYEQYF; cdr3_nt: TGCGCCAGCAGCCAAGAAAACCGGGCCCAGGGCTACGAGCAGTACTTC
v_call: TRBV11-2; cdr3_length: 14; d_call: -; clone_size: -; j_call: TRBJ2-5; cdr3_aa: CASSLLNDGETQYF; cdr3_nt: TGTGCCAGCAGCCTCCTGAATGATGGGGAGACCCAGTACTTC
v_call: TRBV9; cdr3_length: 14; d_call: -; clone_size: few; j_call: TRBJ1-2; cdr3_aa: CASSAGGRGYGYTF; cdr3_nt: TGTGCCAGCAGCGCTGGGGGCCGGGGCTATGGCTACACCTTC
v_call: TRBV7-9; cdr3_length: 15; d_call: -; clone_size: few; j_call: TRBJ2-4; cdr3_aa: CASSPGPRAKNIQYF; cdr3_nt: TGTGCCAGCAGCCCTGGACCCCGAGCCAAAAACATTCAGTACTTC
v_call: TRBV7-6; cdr3_length: 20; d_call: -; clone_size: many; j_call: TRBJ2-2; cdr3_aa: CASSGPNRPSAGLNTGELFF; cdr3_nt: TGTGCCAGCAGCGGCCCTAACAGGCCCTCAGCAGGGTTGAACACCGGGGAGCTGTTTTTT
v_call: TRBV18; cdr3_length: 14; d_call: -; clone_size: few; j_call: TRBJ2-1; cdr3_aa: CASSPAPFYNEQFF; cdr3_nt: TGTGCCAGCTCACCCGCACCATTCTACAATGAGCAGTTCTTC
v_call: TRBV4-1; cdr3_length: 15; d_call: -; clone_size: few; j_call: TRBJ1-5; cdr3_aa: CASSQVTGGNQPQHF; cdr3_nt: TGCGCCAGCAGCCAAGTAACCGGGGGGAATCAGCCCCAGCATTTT
v_call: TRBV5-6; cdr3_length: 15; d_call: -; clone_size: many; j_call: TRBJ2-1; cdr3_aa: CASSLLGGRSSEQFF; cdr3_nt: TGTGCCAGCAGCTTGCTGGGGGGCCGGTCGAGTGAGCAGTTCTTC
v_call: TRBV3-1; cdr3_length: 13; d_call: TRBD1; clone_size: few; j_call: TRBJ1-1; cdr3_aa: CASSQAGGTEAFF; cdr3_nt: TGTGCCAGCAGCCAAGCAGGGGGCACTGAAGCTTTCTTT
v_call: TRBV10-3; cdr3_length: 11; d_call: -; clone_size: many; j_call: TRBJ2-5; cdr3_aa: CAISVFETQYF; cdr3_nt: TGTGCCATCAGTGTCTTTGAGACCCAGTACTTC
v_call: TRBV18; cdr3_length: 14; d_call: TRBD1; clone_size: many; j_call: TRBJ2-1; cdr3_aa: CASSPGQVPNEQFF; cdr3_nt: TGTGCCAGCTCACCGGGACAGGTTCCCAATGAGCAGTTCTTC
v_call: TRBV12-3/TRBV12-4; cdr3_length: 15; d_call: -; clone_size: -; j_call: TRBJ1-5; cdr3_aa: CASSGDGRSNQPQHF; cdr3_nt: TGTGCCAGCAGCGGAGACGGTCGCAGCAATCAGCCCCAGCATTTT
v_call: TRBV19; cdr3_length: 18; d_call: TRBD1; clone_size: -; j_call: TRBJ2-4; cdr3_aa: CASSMFRPGQGSKNIQYF; cdr3_nt: TGTGCCAGTAGTATGTTCCGACCGGGACAGGGGTCCAAAAACATTCAGTACTTC
v_call: TRBV7-9; cdr3_length: 18; d_call: TRBD2; clone_size: few; j_call: TRBJ2-4; cdr3_aa: CASSFNGRGTAVKNIQYF; cdr3_nt: TGTGCCAGCAGCTTTAATGGGCGGGGGACCGCGGTCAAAAACATTCAGTACTTC
v_call: TRBV7-9; cdr3_length: 16; d_call: -; clone_size: -; j_call: TRBJ2-2; cdr3_aa: CVSSLSLGESTGELFF; cdr3_nt: TGTGTCAGCAGCTTAAGCCTGGGGGAAAGCACCGGGGAGCTGTTTTTT
v_call: TRBV4-3; cdr3_length: 12; d_call: -; clone_size: -; j_call: TRBJ1-6; cdr3_aa: CASSHHNSPLHF; cdr3_nt: TGCGCCAGCAGCCATCACAATTCACCCCTCCACTTT
v_call: TRBV7-2; cdr3_length: 13; d_call: -; clone_size: -; j_call: TRBJ2-3; cdr3_aa: CASSSYSLPAQYF; cdr3_nt: TGTGCCAGCAGCTCCTATAGCCTCCCGGCGCAGTATTTT
v_call: TRBV18; cdr3_length: 15; d_call: TRBD2; clone_size: many; j_call: TRBJ2-1; cdr3_aa: CASSPPSSGGDEQFF; cdr3_nt: TGTGCCAGCTCACCTCCATCTAGCGGGGGCGATGAGCAGTTCTTC
v_call: TRBV29-1; cdr3_length: 13; d_call: -; clone_size: few; j_call: TRBJ2-3; cdr3_aa: CSVRRAFTDTQYF; cdr3_nt: TGCAGCGTTCGCAGGGCTTTCACAGATACGCAGTATTTT
v_call: TRBV4-3; cdr3_length: 15; d_call: -; clone_size: -; j_call: TRBJ2-1; cdr3_aa: CASSPGYSFYNEQFF; cdr3_nt: TGCGCCAGCAGCCCCGGATACAGTTTTTACAATGAGCAGTTCTTC
v_call: TRBV7-8; cdr3_length: 13; d_call: -; clone_size: many; j_call: TRBJ2-5; cdr3_aa: CASIKGPEETQYF; cdr3_nt: TGTGCCAGCATAAAGGGGCCGGAGGAGACCCAGTACTTC
v_call: TRBV4-3; cdr3_length: 16; d_call: -; clone_size: many; j_call: TRBJ2-3; cdr3_aa: CASSQGRLAVTDTQYF; cdr3_nt: TGCGCCAGCAGCCAAGGCCGGCTAGCTGTCACAGATACGCAGTATTTT
v_call: TRBV6-1; cdr3_length: 15; d_call: -; clone_size: many; j_call: TRBJ2-5; cdr3_aa: CASSEPGSTQETQYF; cdr3_nt: TGTGCCAGCAGTGAACCGGGATCTACGCAAGAGACCCAGTACTTC
v_call: TRBV11-2; cdr3_length: 14; d_call: -; clone_size: many; j_call: TRBJ1-6; cdr3_aa: CASTSGEYNSPLHF; cdr3_nt: TGTGCCAGCACCAGCGGAGAATATAATTCACCCCTCCACTTT